The clone carrying this T cell receptor beta chain has at least ten counts. An oligo carrying a UMI was ligated to the cDNA 3' end. An equimolar mix of RC1.1 and RC1.2 primed the beta chain across TRBC1 and TRBC2. TCRdb called the UMI-ligation and nested PCR reads again in MiXCR, with one record for every CDR3 protein. The sample consists of 40,000 to 55,000 distinct CDR3 sequences, roughly 11% of them appearing once. The data were taken from a study of quantifying T cell responses using KT2 cells. Overall study context: TCR alpha and beta constant-region primers primed reverse transcription of RNA.

This CDR3 has 14 residues. Germline V CDR1 and CDR2: SNHLY, FYNNEI. V trimming: 6 bases; J trimming: 5 bases; junction bases outside the gene matches: 9. The specimen sequenced was PBMCs spiked with cells of the T cell clone KT2. This TCR was recovered from a human donor. The rearrangement uses TRBV2 and TRBJ2-7; 8 nucleotides agree with TRBD1. CDR3 sequence reads: CASSYETGVHEQYF. The CDR3 bases are TGTGCCAGCAGCTACGAGACAGGGGTCCACGAGCAGTACTTC.